This T cell receptor (beta chain) was obtained from a study of early T cells in non-severe SARS-CoV-2 infection (dated by TCRdb to the early 2020s). About the investigation overall: Bulk RNA from unsorted whole blood was used for TCR sequencing, so alpha and beta chains could not be paired. General conclusions and limits of the study: Matching against VDJdb was skewed toward anti-spike CD8 responses, likely underestimated virus-specific expansions, and missed private and CD4 specificities.

The study was a case-control design nested within a healthcare worker cohort in London, UK, with weekly nasopharyngeal swab PCR tests and blood sampling. Between 23 and 31 March 2020, the week of the UK lockdown, healthcare workers were enrolled and then followed up weekly for as long as 16 weeks. For this clonotype: The target of this receptor is not known. Base qualities are missing; no much larger clone stands one base away.

The cysteine opens and the phenylalanine closes a CDR3 of 16 amino acids. Only the CDR3 DNA stays, 48 bases, in frame from base 1. Libraries were made using 5' RACE. TCRdb lists the instrument as NextSeq 500. The TCR library protocol attached unique molecular identifiers to individual cDNA molecules to correct for sequencing error and PCR bias. TCR alpha and beta chains were both sequenced, and the abundances of alpha and beta sequences in each sample were closely correlated with each other. The paper's data handling went like this. V gene, J gene and CDR3 annotation of TCR sequences was performed with Decombinator V4. Expanded TCRs were defined as changing significantly between any two time points under a Poisson model with p below 0.0001. TCR abundances were normalised to the total number of TCRs sequenced per sample and were expressed as counts per million. MAIT TCRs were defined by TRAV1-2 paired with TRAJ12, TRAJ20 or TRAJ33, and iNKT TCRs by TRAV10 paired with TRAJ18. A search of VDJdb, accessed on 1 November 2021, was run for TCRs annotated to CMV, EBV and SARS-CoV-2, with TCRs annotated for multiple antigens excluded. TCRdb trimmed public reads at Q25 via fastp, called clones via MiXCR and kept in-frame beta chains. When rows share a CDR3 protein, they turn into one entry using the most common DNA and genes. The V and J calls shown here were made by TCRdb, not taken from the authors' results. The table for this sample lists fewer than 35,000 distinct CDR3 sequences; around 4.6% of them were counted only once. The biggest ten clones account for roughly 10% of the sample.

The specimen was whole blood. The receptor's source is an adult who was a healthcare worker with PCR-confirmed SARS-CoV-2 infection or an uninfected control (not recorded which). The chain couples TRBV21-1 to TRBJ2-3; the D call in the table, TRBD1, was not verified against the DNA. TRBV21-1 is listed as a pseudogene. The DNA reads TGTGCCAGCATCCTTACGGGAGGGGGCGGAACAGATACGCAGTATTTT. Translation gives CASILTGGGGTDTQYF.